A selection of T cell receptor beta chains follows, all from one sample in a study of T cells in Graves' hyperthyroidism and ophthalmopathy. TCRdb re-called the multiplex PCR reads with MiXCR, one entry per CDR3 protein. The profile shows 600,000 to 650,000 distinct CDR3 sequences, about 20% of them singletons. The specimen was blood. These receptors all come from a young man with Graves' ophthalmopathy. Each CDR3 is given with its conserved first and last residue. A D gene is named only where the DNA matches it firmly. Only some rows state a clone size, as once, few, many or a class for expanded clones.

j_call,d_call,v_call,clone_size,cdr3_nt,cdr3_aa
TRBJ2-7,TRBD2,TRBV2,NA,TGTGCCAGGGGGACTAGCGGGAGTATAGAGCAGTACTTC,CARGTSGSIEQYF
TRBJ1-1,NA,TRBV20-1,many,TGCAGTGCTAGAGTTCCAGGGCCAACTGAAGCTTTCTTT,CSARVPGPTEAFF
TRBJ1-3,NA,TRBV3-1,many,TGTGCCAGCAGCCAAGATCCGTCGACATGGAACACCATATATTTT,CASSQDPSTWNTIYF
TRBJ2-3,TRBD2,TRBV13,many,TGTGCCAGCAGCCCCCGTGCGGGAGAGTACGCAGATACGCAGTATTTT,CASSPRAGEYADTQYF
TRBJ2-7,NA,TRBV30,NA,TGTGCCTGGAGTCCGGACTCCGCCTACGAGCAGTACTTC,CAWSPDSAYEQYF
TRBJ1-2,TRBD1,TRBV27,few,TGTGCCAGCAGTTCCAGGGGGGCCTATGGCTACACCTTC,CASSSRGAYGYTF
TRBJ2-1,NA,TRBV6-5,NA,TGTGCCAGCAGTTACGAGGGGGTACCCGGAAATGAGCAGTTCTTC,CASSYEGVPGNEQFF
TRBJ2-7,TRBD1,TRBV27,few,TGTGCCAGCGGGGACAGTCCCTACGAGCAGTACTTC,CASGDSPYEQYF
TRBJ2-2,TRBD2,TRBV18,few,TGTGCCAGCTCAAGGACTAGCGGGAGCAGGGAGCTGTTTTTT,CASSRTSGSRELFF
TRBJ2-7,TRBD2,TRBV20-1,many,TGCAGTGCTAGAGGGGGACTAGCGGGAATCTACGAGCAGTACTTC,CSARGGLAGIYEQYF
TRBJ2-1,NA,TRBV20-1,few,TGCAGTGTCGACACAGGTACATACAATGAGCAGTTCTTC,CSVDTGTYNEQFF
TRBJ1-4,NA,TRBV12-3/TRBV12-4,few,TGTGCCAGCAGTCCGAGGGGGAATGAAAAACTGTTTTTT,CASSPRGNEKLFF
TRBJ2-5,NA,TRBV27,NA,TGTGCCAGCAGAGGAGGAGAGTTAAGAGAAGAGACCCAGTACTTC,CASRGGELREETQYF
TRBJ2-1,NA,TRBV5-1,few,TGTGCCAGCAGGCCAATGACCGGACAGGGAGGGAATGAGCAGTTCTTC,CASRPMTGQGGNEQFF
TRBJ2-5,NA,TRBV20-1,few,TGCAGTGCTAGAGACAGGTCCCAAGAGACCCAGTACTTC,CSARDRSQETQYF
TRBJ2-7,TRBD1,TRBV11-2,NA,TGTGCCAGCAGAAGACCGGGACAGGGGACCTCCTACGAGCAGTACTTC,CASRRPGQGTSYEQYF
TRBJ2-1,TRBD2,TRBV2,many,TGTGCCAGCAGGACGGGACTAGCGGGCCGCAATGAGCAGTTCTTC,CASRTGLAGRNEQFF
TRBJ1-2,NA,TRBV28,many,TGTGCCAGCAGTCTTGCCTTGTGGGTCTATGGCTACACCTTC,CASSLALWVYGYTF
TRBJ1-1,NA,TRBV19,NA,TGTGCCAGTATTGACAAGGGCTTGACTGAAGCTTTCTTT,CASIDKGLTEAFF
TRBJ2-4,NA,TRBV7-9,few,TGTGCCAGCAGCGGCCGAGTGGAAAACATTCAGTACTTC,CASSGRVENIQYF
TRBJ2-7,TRBD2,TRBV29-1,NA,TGCAGCGTGCTGGGCCTAGCGGATAACTACGAGCAGTACTTC,CSVLGLADNYEQYF
TRBJ2-2,NA,TRBV6-1,few,TGTGCCAGCAGTGAACTAGTTTTGAGGGACACCGGGGAGCTGTTTTTT,CASSELVLRDTGELFF
TRBJ2-7,TRBD2,TRBV10-2,few,TGCGCCAGCAGCGGGCTGACTAGCGGGAGGCACTCCGAGCAGTACTTC,CASSGLTSGRHSEQYF
TRBJ2-5,TRBD1,TRBV18,NA,TGTGCCAGCTCACCATGGACAGGGAGCCAAGAGACCCAGTACTTC,CASSPWTGSQETQYF
TRBJ2-1,TRBD2,TRBV27,few,TGTGCCAGCCAGGCACTAGCGGACAATGAGCAGTTCTTC,CASQALADNEQFF
TRBJ1-2,NA,TRBV5-4,NA,TGTGCCACCCGGACCCAGGCGGACTATGGCTACACCTTC,CATRTQADYGYTF
TRBJ2-1,NA,TRBV7-2,many,TGTGCCAGCAGCTTAGTGACCAATGAGCAGTTCTTC,CASSLVTNEQFF
TRBJ2-7,NA,TRBV6-4,NA,TGTGCCAGCGGTCACCGGGCCACAGGGTTCTACGAGCAGTACTTC,CASGHRATGFYEQYF
TRBJ2-7,NA,TRBV6-1,few,TGTGCCAGCAGTGAGACAGGTCCCTCGGGCGAGCAGTACTTC,CASSETGPSGEQYF
TRBJ1-1,NA,TRBV30,many,TGTGCCTGGGCCGTAATGAACACTGAAGCTTTCTTT,CAWAVMNTEAFF
TRBJ1-1,TRBD1,TRBV30,few,TGTGCCTGGAGTGTAGGCAGGGGGCAGAGCAACACTGAAGCTTTCTTT,CAWSVGRGQSNTEAFF
TRBJ1-4,TRBD1,TRBV10-3,NA,TGTGCCATCAGCGGACAGGGGACTGAAAAACTGTTTTTT,CAISGQGTEKLFF
TRBJ1-4,TRBD1,TRBV9,NA,TGTGCCAGCAGCGTTAATGGACAGGGAGGTACTGAAAAACTGTTTTTT,CASSVNGQGGTEKLFF
TRBJ2-7,NA,TRBV12-3/TRBV12-4,few,TGTGCCAGCAGTCCTTTCATTGGGGGGTACGAGCAGTACTTC,CASSPFIGGYEQYF
TRBJ1-2,NA,TRBV7-9,NA,TGTGCCAGCAGCTTTAAGGAGGGGGGGCTGCGAGGGGGCTACACCTTC,CASSFKEGGLRGGYTF
TRBJ2-5,TRBD2,TRBV10-2,few,TGCGCCAGCAGTGAGTCGTTGGCTAGCGGCCAAGAGACCCAGTACTTC,CASSESLASGQETQYF
TRBJ2-1,TRBD2,TRBV9,NA,TGTGCCAGCAGCGTTAGCGGGAGCTCGCAGTTCTTC,CASSVSGSSQFF
TRBJ1-1,NA,TRBV6-1,few,TGTGCCAGCAGTGAAAAGGCTGAAGCTTTCTTT,CASSEKAEAFF
TRBJ2-1,NA,TRBV30,many,TGTGCCTGGAGTAGGGACGGGTCGGCTTTCGGTGAGCAGTTCTTC,CAWSRDGSAFGEQFF
TRBJ1-2,TRBD1,TRBV3-1,few,TGTGCCAGCAGCCACCGGGACAGGGTTAGCGGCTACACCTTC,CASSHRDRVSGYTF
TRBJ1-6,NA,TRBV28,NA,TGTGCCAGCCTTGAGGGCTTAGTGAATTCACCCCTCCACTTT,CASLEGLVNSPLHF
TRBJ2-3,NA,TRBV4-1,few,TGCGCCAGCAGCCAAGTAAGACCAGATACGCAGTATTTT,CASSQVRPDTQYF
TRBJ1-1,NA,TRBV5-6,few,TGTGCCAGCAGCTACCCGGGACAACTGAACACTGAAGCTTTCTTT,CASSYPGQLNTEAFF
TRBJ2-7,NA,TRBV4-1,NA,TGCGCCAGCACCCATGAGGATTCGCTCCAGCAGTACTTC,CASTHEDSLQQYF
TRBJ2-1,NA,TRBV20-1,many,TGCAGTGCTACCAGACCCGCAGCTGAGCAGTTCTTC,CSATRPAAEQFF
TRBJ2-4,TRBD1,TRBV3-1,few,TGTGCCAGCAGCCAAGAGTCAGGGGGCAAAAACATTCAGTACTTC,CASSQESGGKNIQYF
TRBJ2-3,TRBD1,TRBV28,NA,TGTGCCAGCAGTATGACAGGGGAACGCGCAGATACGCAGTATTTT,CASSMTGERADTQYF
TRBJ1-1,NA,TRBV5-1,many,TGCGCCAGCAGCTTGGAGTTCATGGGTGAAGCTTTCTTT,CASSLEFMGEAFF
TRBJ1-6,TRBD1,TRBV13,NA,TGTGCCAGCAGCTTAGGGGGACAGGGAGGTTCCTATAATTCACCCCTCCACTTT,CASSLGGQGGSYNSPLHF
TRBJ1-6,TRBD1,TRBV6-4,NA,TGTGCCAGCAGTGAAGAGACAGGGGGATACCCCCTCCACTTT,CASSEETGGYPLHF
TRBJ2-5,TRBD2,TRBV20-1,once,TGCAGTGCTAGAGATGGGGCACTAGCGGAGGAGACCCAGTACTTC,CSARDGALAEETQYF
TRBJ2-7,TRBD2,TRBV30,NA,TGTGCCTGGAGTGTACTGTTTGCGGGAGTCGATGAGCAGTACTTC,CAWSVLFAGVDEQYF
TRBJ1-1,NA,TRBV28,few,TGTGCCAGCAACTCCAGGTTCACTGAAGCTTTCTTT,CASNSRFTEAFF